This T cell receptor beta chain stems from a study of response to subunit inactivated influenza vaccine (dated by TCRdb to 2016 to 2019). For the wider study: Deep quantitative profiling of the T cell receptor repertoire was used in the study to follow responses to a trivalent subunit inactivated influenza vaccine. Broad study findings and their caveats: The authors suggested that each seasonal influenza vaccination may recruit only a limited number of new T cells.

Regarding this clonotype: Its recognized antigen is unknown. Per-base quality was not reported, and no clone a single base away is much larger than it.

The germline V gene sets CDR1 to MNHNS and CDR2 to SASEGT. V is cut by 6 bases and J by 4 bases, and the space between the germline ends is 21 bases. Counted from cysteine to phenylalanine, this CDR3 has 16 amino acids. The retained sequence is limited to the CDR3, 48 bases, with the frame set at the first base. Library prep was done by RT-PCR. Data came from an Illumina HiSeq 2500. TCRdb applied fastp at Q25 and MiXCR to the public reads, then kept only in-frame beta chains. One record per CDR3 amino acid sequence lists the most common genes and DNA. Counted in this sample were around 470,000 distinct CDR3 sequences; approximately 7.8% of them appeared once. The ten largest clones capture around 12% of the sample.

The V gene is TRBV6-1 and the J gene is TRBJ1-2, with no confident D gene call. This clonotype originated in a man aged 45 to 75 who received an inactivated influenza vaccine. Donor details come from another sample of the same person, matched by shared clones. The source material was PBMCs from blood, sampled less than 30 months after vaccination. The CDR3 region reads CASRQTSTVKTYGYTF. The sequence in DNA is TGTGCCAGCAGACAAACTTCTACAGTAAAGACCTATGGCTACACCTTC.